This TCR beta chain was retrieved from a study of T cell responses to AZD1222 COVID-19 vaccine. General study points: Spike-specific TCR breadth rose after two AZD1222 doses, and depth rose as well. Most donors were white British and more were female, and clonal diversity was possibly underestimated. The number of AZD1222 recipients seropositive at baseline was only five to seven. CD4 TCRs covered the whole spike, strongest at regions 160-218 and 743-854.

Trimming removed 2 bases from V and 8 bases from J, with 15 bases in between. Germline CDR1 reads MNHEY; CDR2 reads SMNVEV (reference sequence). This CDR3 is built from 15 residues. Generated by immunoSEQ multiplex PCR, the TCRdb table keeps only in-frame clones and is missing some. The data contain approximately 190,000 clones, approximately 91% of them singletons. A remark on this clone: Its target is not known.

Material: peripheral blood, obtained on day 0 of AZD1222 vaccination. The genes are TRBV27 and TRBJ1-4, with D tentatively TRBD1 (6 bases). The sequence came from an adult in good health. The chain's CDR3 is CASSLKSRGPEKLFF. CDR3 in DNA: TGTGCCAGCAGTTTAAAGTCCAGGGGACCCGAAAAACTGTTTTTT.